This record concerns one T cell receptor (beta chain) sequence. Rearranged V-D-J TRB sequences were amplified with a mixed TRB-A/B primer pool. TCRdb independently ran MiXCR on the multiplex PCR reads; one entry per CDR3 protein. The sample lists under 8,500 distinct CDR3 sequences, roughly 31% occurring once. Peripheral blood genomic DNA, not sorted cells or RNA, was the template. There are 14 residues in the CDR3. Deletions cut 4 bases from V and 3 bases from J, with 13 bases between. The data originate from a study of T cell repertoires in aging, cancer and after chemotherapy. The clonotype was recovered from a human donor with a blood cancer. The chain joins TRBV5-3 to TRBJ2-5; D perhaps matches TRBD1 (5 bases). TRBV5-3 belongs to the ORF category, with a function that is uncertain. What was sequenced was blood. This CDR3 is CARSGQGGEETQYF. The CDR3 DNA is TGTGCCAGAAGCGGACAAGGTGGGGAAGAGACCCAGTACTTC.